This T cell receptor beta chain was sequenced during a study of blood T cell repertoires in COVID-19. Study overall: Sample material is recorded as cDNA or gDNA derived from T cells, B-cell-depleted T cells, or PBMCs.

The germline CDR1 and CDR2 sequences are GTSNPN and SVGIG (reference sequence). The CDR3 is 14 amino acids. Trimming stripped 2 bases from V and 3 bases from J, with 11 bases between. Profiled with immunoSEQ multiplex PCR; TCRdb holds only in-frame clones, not every one. Of 55,000 to 75,000 clones in the sample, over 80% were seen once. Sequenced: peripheral blood. The chain recombines TRBV30 with TRBJ2-1; TRBD1 is a possible D gene (6 bases). This TCR derives from a man aged 45 to 65 with active COVID-19. CDR3 region: CAWSQQGRYNEQFF. The DNA for the CDR3 is TGTGCCTGGAGTCAGCAGGGGCGCTACAATGAGCAGTTCTTC.